Given below is one T cell receptor (beta chain) in context. What it binds is unknown. The entry originates in a study of cytomegalovirus exposure and HLA in healthy donors. These donors, healthy bone marrow donors, were studied. Researchers ran the PCR with 60 Vbeta and 13 Jbeta primers. Sequencing used immunoSEQ multiplex PCR; TCRdb keeps in-frame clones, though not all of them. The sample carries roughly 100,000 clones, around 70% recorded once. The ends were cut back, 0 bases at V and 8 bases at J, with 8 bases in the middle. The CDR3 covers 12 residues. Germline V gene data show CDR1 as GTSNPN and CDR2 as SVGIG (reference sequence). General study points: The analysis excluded some indistinguishable V segments, including TRBV6-2 and TRBV6-3. In vitro experiments confirmed that a few CMV-associated chains were specific for CMV antigens. Associated with HLA alleles at 0.05 false discovery rate in a later analysis were over 15,000 TCR beta sequences.

The chain joins TRBV30 to TRBJ2-1; D call uncertain. This TCR was recovered from a boy aged 5-17 years in good health and CMV-seronegative. The specimen sequenced was PBMCs. The DNA for the CDR3 is TGTGCCTGGAGTGTTGTGGCGGATGAGCAGTTCTTC. Translation gives CAWSVVADEQFF.